These 16 T cell receptor beta chains were sequenced from one sample in a study of OX40 agonist ivuxolimab in advanced cancers. TCRdb's copy holds only in-frame clones and misses some; the assay was immunoSEQ multiplex PCR. Among 40,000 to 45,000 clones listed, 80% to 90% were seen once. The sequencing here drew on CD4+ or CD8+ T cells sorted from blood, taken in a trial of the OX40 agonist ivuxolimab. These receptors were taken from an adult with an advanced solid tumor such as melanoma, head and neck, liver or kidney cancer.

This clone was seen just once. The CDR3 bases are TGTGCCAGCAGCTTGGGGGTGAACACTGAAGCTTTCTTT. Translation: CASSLGVNTEAFF. The chain joins TRBV11-1 to TRBJ1-1; D might be TRBD1 (5 bases). V was pared by 3 bases and J by 0 bases, with 5 bases between. Germline V gene lookup returns CDR1 SGHAT and CDR2 FQDESV (reference sequence). This CDR3 has 13 amino acids.

The CDR3 protein is CASSSAGWNYGYTF. The CDR3 coding sequence is TGTGCCAGCAGTTCGGCAGGGTGGAACTATGGCTACACCTTC. The V call is TRBV6-4, the J call TRBJ1-2; a possible D gene is TRBD1 (5 bases). In germline, CDR1 is MRHNA, CDR2 SNTAGT. CDR3 size: 14 residues. Trimming pared 5 bases from V and 2 bases from J, leaving 12 bases between.

The chain is built from TRBV30 and TRBJ2-1; TRBD2 agrees at 14 bases. V shed 0 bases, J shed 5 bases, and the junction held 9 bases outside the gene matches. Germline lookup yields CDR1 GTSNPN and CDR2 SVGIG (reference sequence). This CDR3 has 18 amino acids. The CDR3 DNA reads TGTGCCTGGAGTGTACTAAGACTAGCGGGAGGGCTCCACAATGAGCAGTTCTTC. Residues: CAWSVLRLAGGLHNEQFF.

This clone was picked up one time. The chain carries TRBV12-5 and TRBJ2-3; a weak D match, TRBD1 (6 bases). This CDR3 region has 12 residues. Trimming shortened V by 2 bases and J by 6 bases, and 6 bases separated the two germline ends. Germline lookup yields CDR1 LGHNT and CDR2 FRNRAP. CDR3 amino acids: CASGLRGDTQYF. In DNA, the CDR3 is TGTGCTAGTGGTTTGAGGGGGGATACGCAGTATTTT.

The gene calls are TRBV25-1 and TRBJ2-5; weak D call: TRBD1 (6 bases). TRBJ2-7 explains the end of the DNA better; the J call may be wrong. CDR3 length: 14 amino acids. Per germline, CDR1 MGHDK and CDR2 SYGVNS. The CDR3, as DNA: TGTGCCAGCAGTGAATGGGACATTCCCTACGAGCAGTACTTC. Amino acids: CASSEWDIPYEQYF.

The V gene is TRBV27, the J gene TRBJ1-1; the match to TRBD1 covers 8 bases. This CDR3 has 13 residues. Germline loops: CDR1 MNHEY, CDR2 SMNVEV (reference sequence). The junction had 3 bases not matched to a gene; V was cut back by 3 bases and J by 6 bases. The chain's CDR3 is CASSLTGDAEAFF. The CDR3 bases are TGTGCCAGCAGTTTGACAGGGGATGCTGAAGCTTTCTTT.

CDR3: CASSPLPGRGLPENTEAFF. The DNA for the CDR3 is TGTGCCAGCAGTCCTCTCCCGGGCAGGGGACTACCAGAGAACACTGAAGCTTTCTTT. V gene TRBV27 combines with J gene TRBJ1-1, with D possibly matching TRBD1 (6 bases). This CDR3 comprises 19 residues. With 5 bases removed from V and 1 base from J, the gap between germline ends came to 26 bases. Germline CDR1 is MNHEY and CDR2 is SMNVEV (reference sequence).

The chain couples TRBV10-3 to TRBJ2-3, with 8 bases matching TRBD2. J lost 8 bases, V lost 7 bases, and 5 bases had no gene match. The CDR3 runs 12 residues. Germline lookup yields CDR1 ENHRY and CDR2 SYGVKD. CDR3 amino acids: CAITDGLATQYF. The CDR3 DNA is TGTGCCATCACCGACGGACTAGCTACGCAGTATTTT.

This sequence joins TRBV6-5 and TRBJ2-3; 10 bases line up with TRBD2. The CDR3 extends over 15 amino acids. CDR1 and CDR2 from the germline V gene are MNHEY and SVGAGI. V was clipped by 4 bases and J by 2 bases; unmatched bases: 3. CDR3 in DNA: TGTGCCAGCAGTTCTCTAGCGGGGGTCACAGATACGCAGTATTTT. Amino acid sequence: CASSSLAGVTDTQYF.

V and J are TRBV9 and TRBJ1-1; D gene ambiguous. The V and J ends lost 7 bases and 4 bases respectively, with 8 bases between them. Germline CDR1 and CDR2: SGDLS and YYNGEE. The CDR3 totals 11 residues. DNA of the CDR3: TGTGCCAGCGGGCGGGGCACTGAAGCTTTCTTT. This translates into CASGRGTEAFF.

This sequence joins TRBV7-9 and TRBJ1-1; D not certain. This CDR3 is 12 amino acids long. CDR1 and CDR2 from the germline V gene are SEHNR and FQNEAQ (reference sequence). V gave up 5 bases and J gave up 4 bases, with 8 bases separating them. This chain's CDR3 is CASSPRGTEAFF. In DNA, the CDR3 is TGTGCCAGCAGCCCCCGGGGCACTGAAGCTTTCTTT.

The chain is built from TRBV5-1 and TRBJ2-7; no firm D call. Deletions cut 7 bases from V and 7 bases from J, with 18 bases between. This CDR3 is 13 amino acids long. Germline V gene lookup returns CDR1 SGHRS and CDR2 YFSETQ. The CDR3 nucleotides read TGCGCCAGCCGATCTTTTCCTAGGGATGAGCAGTACTTC. Its translation: CASRSFPRDEQYF.

The chain combines TRBV13 with TRBJ1-1; D perhaps matches TRBD1 (5 bases). V dropped 0 bases and J dropped 3 bases, with 17 bases sitting between them. The CDR3 is 17 amino acids. Germline CDR1 and CDR2: PRHDT and FYEKMQ (reference sequence). CDR3 protein: CASSLGQNQGLHTEAFF. CDR3 DNA sequence: TGTGCCAGCAGCTTAGGTCAAAACCAGGGCCTTCACACTGAAGCTTTCTTT. Based on the CDR3 plus reference TRBV13 and TRBJ1-1, the full variable domain is AAGVIQSPRHLIKEKRETATLKCYPIPRHDTVYWYQQGPGQDPQFLISFYEKMQSDKGSIPDRFSAQQFSDYHSELNMSSLELGDSALYFCASSLGQNQGLHTEAFFGQGTRLTVV.

The gene calls are TRBV19 and TRBJ2-7, with TRBD1 as a possible D gene (5 bases). The CDR3 is 17 amino acids. CDR1 and CDR2 (germline): LNHDA, SQIVND (reference sequence). Deletions cut 5 bases from V and 4 bases from J, with 24 bases between. The CDR3 protein is CASSYRTPNLSPYEQYF. CDR3 DNA sequence: TGTGCCAGTAGTTACCGGACACCTAATTTATCACCTTACGAGCAGTACTTC.

The CDR3 here is CASARDLRGTEAFF. As DNA, the CDR3 is TGTGCTAGTGCCAGGGACCTCCGGGGCACTGAAGCTTTCTTT. The chain carries TRBV12-5 and TRBJ1-1, with a tentative D call TRBD1 (5 bases). The CDR3 contains 14 residues. Trimming left V 7 bases short and J 4 bases short, with 16 bases between. The germline V gene has CDR1 LGHNT and CDR2 FRNRAP.

The J gene is TRBJ1-2, the V gene TRBV4-1; the D is unclear. CDR3 length equals 16 residues. V lost 0 bases, J lost 2 bases, and 13 bases lay in between. Germline V CDR1 and CDR2: MGHRA, YSYEKL. The CDR3 region has the DNA TGCGCCAGCAGCCAAGAGGATACTCGGAGGAACTATGGCTACACCTTC. Translated: CASSQEDTRRNYGYTF.